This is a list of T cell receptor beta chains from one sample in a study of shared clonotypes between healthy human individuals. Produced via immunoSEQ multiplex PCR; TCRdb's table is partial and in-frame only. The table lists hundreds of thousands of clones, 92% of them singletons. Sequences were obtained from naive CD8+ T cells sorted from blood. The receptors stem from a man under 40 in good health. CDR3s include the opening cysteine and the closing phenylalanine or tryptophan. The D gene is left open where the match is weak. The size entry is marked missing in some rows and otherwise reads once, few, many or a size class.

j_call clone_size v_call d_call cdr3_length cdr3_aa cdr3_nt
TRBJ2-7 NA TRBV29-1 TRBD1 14 CSVEEGTGGYEQYF TGCAGCGTTGAAGAGGGAACAGGGGGCTACGAGCAGTACTTC
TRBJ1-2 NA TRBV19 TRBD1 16 CASSPRPGQGQSGYTF TGTGCCAGTAGTCCTAGGCCGGGACAGGGTCAATCTGGCTACACCTTC
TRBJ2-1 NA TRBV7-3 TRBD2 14 CASSLVAGNNEQFF TGTGCCAGCAGCCTTGTAGCGGGTAACAATGAGCAGTTCTTC
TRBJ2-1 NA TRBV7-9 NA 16 CASSPRGGDRVHEQFF TGTGCCAGCAGCCCTAGGGGGGGAGACAGGGTTCATGAGCAGTTCTTC
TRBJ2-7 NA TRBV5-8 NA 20 CASSSGPASSPGSGEYEQYF TGTGCCAGCAGCTCTGGCCCTGCTTCATCTCCGGGCTCAGGGGAGTACGAGCAGTACTTC
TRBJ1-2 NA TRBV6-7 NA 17 CASSYSRFRTYTWGYTF TGTGCCAGCAGTTACTCGAGGTTCAGAACCTATACGTGGGGCTACACCTTC
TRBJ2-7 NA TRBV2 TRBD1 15 CASSDTGQGDYEQYF TGTGCCAGCAGTGATACGGGACAGGGGGACTACGAGCAGTACTTC
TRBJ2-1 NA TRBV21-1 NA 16 CASSKRRKLTYNEQFF TGTGCCAGCAGCAAAAGACGGAAGTTAACCTACAATGAGCAGTTCTTC
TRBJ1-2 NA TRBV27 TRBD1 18 CASRVKGRDRAEGYGYTF TGTGCCAGCAGAGTCAAGGGGCGGGACAGGGCAGAGGGCTATGGCTACACCTTC
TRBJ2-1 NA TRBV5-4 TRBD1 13 CASQGTEYNEQFF TGTGCCTCACAAGGGACAGAGTACAATGAGCAGTTCTTC
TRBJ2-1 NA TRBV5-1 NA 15 CASSSYLGTYNEQFF TGCGCCAGCAGCTCATACTTAGGGACCTACAATGAGCAGTTCTTC
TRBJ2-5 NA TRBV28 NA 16 CASSNPRSLLQETQYF TGTGCCAGCAGTAACCCCCGCAGCTTGCTCCAAGAGACCCAGTACTTC
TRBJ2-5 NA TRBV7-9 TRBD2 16 CASSPTSGRSEETQYF TGTGCCAGCAGTCCGACTAGCGGGAGGTCAGAAGAGACCCAGTACTTC
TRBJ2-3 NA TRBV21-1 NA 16 CASSKTKREGPDTQYF TGTGCCAGCAGCAAAACGAAACGGGAGGGCCCGGATACGCAGTATTTT
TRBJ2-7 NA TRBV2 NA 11 CASSLSYEQYF TGTGCCAGCAGCCTCTCCTACGAGCAGTACTTC
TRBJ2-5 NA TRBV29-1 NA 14 CSVESGLEWETQYF TGCAGCGTTGAGTCTGGGTTAGAGTGGGAGACCCAGTACTTC
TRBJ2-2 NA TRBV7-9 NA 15 CASSSTGHHTGELFF TGTGCCAGCAGCTCGACAGGACATCACACCGGGGAGCTGTTTTTT
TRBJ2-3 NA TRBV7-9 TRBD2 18 CASSPPLPQLAGGDTQYF TGTGCCAGCAGCCCCCCCCTCCCCCAACTAGCGGGGGGGGATACGCAGTATTTT
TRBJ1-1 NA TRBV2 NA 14 CASRSTGLGTEAFF TGTGCCAGCAGATCCACAGGGCTTGGGACTGAAGCTTTCTTT
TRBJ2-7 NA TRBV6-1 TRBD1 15 CASSARDRASYEQYF TGTGCCAGCAGTGCCCGGGACAGGGCCTCCTACGAGCAGTACTTC
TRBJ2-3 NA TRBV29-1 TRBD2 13 CSAPGLAEDTQYF TGCAGCGCCCCGGGACTAGCAGAAGATACGCAGTATTTT
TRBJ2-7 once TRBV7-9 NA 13 CASTLQVSGSPDF TGTGCCAGCACCCTACAAGTATCAGGGAGCCCAGACTTC
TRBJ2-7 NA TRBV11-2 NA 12 CASSPGGVEQYF TGTGCCAGCAGCCCCGGTGGAGTCGAGCAGTACTTC
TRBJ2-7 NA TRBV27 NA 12 CASKRWGNEQYF TGTGCCAGCAAGAGGTGGGGGAACGAGCAGTACTTC
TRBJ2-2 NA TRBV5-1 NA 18 CASSSPGEASARPGELFF TGCGCCAGCAGCTCCCCTGGGGAAGCTAGCGCACGCCCCGGGGAGCTGTTTTTT